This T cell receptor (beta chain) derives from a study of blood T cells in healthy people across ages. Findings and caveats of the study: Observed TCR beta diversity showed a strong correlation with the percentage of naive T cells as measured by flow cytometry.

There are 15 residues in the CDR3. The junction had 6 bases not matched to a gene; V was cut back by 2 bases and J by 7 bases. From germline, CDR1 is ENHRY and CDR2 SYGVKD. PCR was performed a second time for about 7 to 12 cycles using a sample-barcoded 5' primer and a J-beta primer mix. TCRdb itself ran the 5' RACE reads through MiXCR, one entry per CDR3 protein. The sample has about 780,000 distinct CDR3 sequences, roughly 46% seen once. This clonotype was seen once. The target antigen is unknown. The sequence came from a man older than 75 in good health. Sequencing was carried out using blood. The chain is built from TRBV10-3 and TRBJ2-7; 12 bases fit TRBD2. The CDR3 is CAISEGTSGYNEQYF. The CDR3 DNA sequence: TGTGCCATCAGTGAGGGGACTAGCGGGTACAATGAGCAGTACTTC.